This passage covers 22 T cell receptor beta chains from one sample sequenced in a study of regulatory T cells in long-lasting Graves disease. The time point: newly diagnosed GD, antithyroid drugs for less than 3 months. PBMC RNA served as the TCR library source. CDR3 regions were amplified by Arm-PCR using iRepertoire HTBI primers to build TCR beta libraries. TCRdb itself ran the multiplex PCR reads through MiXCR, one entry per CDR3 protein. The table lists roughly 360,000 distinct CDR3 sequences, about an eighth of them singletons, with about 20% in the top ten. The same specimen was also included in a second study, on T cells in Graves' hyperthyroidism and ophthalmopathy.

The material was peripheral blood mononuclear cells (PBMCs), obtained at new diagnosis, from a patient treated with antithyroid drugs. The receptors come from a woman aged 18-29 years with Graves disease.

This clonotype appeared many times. CDR3 loop: CASSQGLNSYNSPLHF. In nucleotides, the CDR3 is TGTGCCAGCAGTCAGGGTCTTAACTCCTATAATTCACCCCTCCACTTT. J is TRBJ1-6 and V is TRBV28, with D possibly being TRBD1 (5 bases). In germline, CDR1 is MDHEN, CDR2 SYDVKM. The CDR3 sequence is 16 residues long. Trimming left V 5 bases short and J 0 bases short, with 11 bases between.

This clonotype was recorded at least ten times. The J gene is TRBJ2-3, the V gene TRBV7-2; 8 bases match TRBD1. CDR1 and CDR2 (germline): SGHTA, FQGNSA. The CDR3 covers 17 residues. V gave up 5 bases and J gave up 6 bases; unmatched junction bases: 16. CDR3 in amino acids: CASSPTPTGAGRDTQYF. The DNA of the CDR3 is TGTGCCAGCAGCCCTACTCCGACAGGGGCGGGTAGGGATACGCAGTATTTT.

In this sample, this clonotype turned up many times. CDR3 coding DNA: TGTGCCAGCAGCCCTTCCACCGTGCATGATACGCAGTATTTT. This sequence encodes CASSPSTVHDTQYF. This chain joins TRBV3-1 and TRBJ2-3; D is unclear. Looked up from germline, CDR1 is LGHDT and CDR2 is YNNKEL (reference sequence). V was clipped by 4 bases and J by 6 bases, with 14 bases between them. The length of the CDR3 is 14 residues.

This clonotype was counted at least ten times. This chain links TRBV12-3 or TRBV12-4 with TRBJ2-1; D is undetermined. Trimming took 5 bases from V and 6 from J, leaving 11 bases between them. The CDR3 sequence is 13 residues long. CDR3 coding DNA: TGTGCCAGCAGTAAAGTAATGGGCAATGAGCAGTTCTTC. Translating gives CASSKVMGNEQFF.

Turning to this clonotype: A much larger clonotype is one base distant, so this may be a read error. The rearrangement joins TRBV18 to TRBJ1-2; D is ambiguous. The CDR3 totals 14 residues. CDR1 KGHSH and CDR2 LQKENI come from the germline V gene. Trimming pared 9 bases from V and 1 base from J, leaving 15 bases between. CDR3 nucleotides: TGTGCCAGATCAACGACGGATAATAACTATGGCTACACCTTC. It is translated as CARSTTDNNYGYTF.

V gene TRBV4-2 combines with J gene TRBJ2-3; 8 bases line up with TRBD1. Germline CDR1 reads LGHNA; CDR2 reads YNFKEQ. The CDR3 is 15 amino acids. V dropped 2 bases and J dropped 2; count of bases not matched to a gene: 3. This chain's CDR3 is CASSQWTGTTDTQYF. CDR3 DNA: TGTGCCAGCAGCCAATGGACAGGGACCACAGATACGCAGTATTTT.

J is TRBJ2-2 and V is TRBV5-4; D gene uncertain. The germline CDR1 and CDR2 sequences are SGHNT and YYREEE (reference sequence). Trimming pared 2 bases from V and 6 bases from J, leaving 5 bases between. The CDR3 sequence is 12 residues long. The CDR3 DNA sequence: TGTGCCAGCAGCTTCGTACCCGGGGAGCTGTTTTTT. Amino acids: CASSFVPGELFF.

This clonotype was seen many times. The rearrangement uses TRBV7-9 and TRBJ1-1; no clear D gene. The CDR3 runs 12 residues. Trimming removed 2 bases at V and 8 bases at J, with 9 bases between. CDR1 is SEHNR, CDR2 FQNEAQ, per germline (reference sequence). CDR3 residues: CASSLTKREAFF. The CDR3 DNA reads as TGTGCCAGCAGCTTAACAAAGAGGGAAGCTTTCTTT.

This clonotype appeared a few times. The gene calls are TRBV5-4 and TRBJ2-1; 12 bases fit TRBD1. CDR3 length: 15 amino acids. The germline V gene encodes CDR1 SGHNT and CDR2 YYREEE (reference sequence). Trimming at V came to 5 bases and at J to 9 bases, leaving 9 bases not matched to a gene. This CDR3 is CASRWGGQGAFEQFF. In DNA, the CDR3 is TGTGCCAGCAGATGGGGGGGACAGGGGGCATTTGAGCAGTTCTTC.

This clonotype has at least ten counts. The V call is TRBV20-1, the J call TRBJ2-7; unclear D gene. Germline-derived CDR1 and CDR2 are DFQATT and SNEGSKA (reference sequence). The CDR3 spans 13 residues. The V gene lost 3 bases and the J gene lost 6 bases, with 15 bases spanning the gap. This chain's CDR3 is CSASFGSLLEQYF. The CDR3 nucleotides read TGCAGTGCTAGTTTCGGGTCCCTCCTCGAGCAGTACTTC.

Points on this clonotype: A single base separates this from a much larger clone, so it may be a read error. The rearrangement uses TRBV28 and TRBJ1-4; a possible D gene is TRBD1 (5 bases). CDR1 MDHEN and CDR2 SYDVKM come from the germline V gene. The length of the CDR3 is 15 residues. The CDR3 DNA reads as TGTGCCGGCAGTTTGACAGTGATAGAAAATGAAAAACTGTTTTTT. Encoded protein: CAGSLTVIENEKLFF.

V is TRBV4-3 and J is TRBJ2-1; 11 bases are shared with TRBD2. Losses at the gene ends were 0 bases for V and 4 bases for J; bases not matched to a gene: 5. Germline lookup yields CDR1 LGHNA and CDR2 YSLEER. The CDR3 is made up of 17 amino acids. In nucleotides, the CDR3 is TGCGCCAGCAGCCAAGATATAGCGGGAGGGCCGTACAATGAGCAGTTCTTC. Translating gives CASSQDIAGGPYNEQFF.

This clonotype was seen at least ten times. The CDR3 sequence is CASSLAGFPDTQYF. As DNA, the CDR3 is TGTGCCAGCAGCTTAGCGGGATTCCCAGATACGCAGTATTTT. This chain links TRBV7-2 with TRBJ2-3; D is uncertain. This CDR3 has 14 residues. Germline V gene data show CDR1 as SGHTA and CDR2 as FQGNSA. The ends were cut back, 0 bases at V and 4 bases at J, with 8 bases in the middle.

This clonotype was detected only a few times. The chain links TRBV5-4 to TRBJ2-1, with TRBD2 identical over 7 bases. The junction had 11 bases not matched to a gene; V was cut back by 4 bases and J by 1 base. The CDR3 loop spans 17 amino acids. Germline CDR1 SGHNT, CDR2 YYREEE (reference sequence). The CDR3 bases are TGTGCCAGCAGCCCCCGCATGGGGGGGGGGTCCTACAATGAGCAGTTCTTC. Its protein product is CASSPRMGGGSYNEQFF.

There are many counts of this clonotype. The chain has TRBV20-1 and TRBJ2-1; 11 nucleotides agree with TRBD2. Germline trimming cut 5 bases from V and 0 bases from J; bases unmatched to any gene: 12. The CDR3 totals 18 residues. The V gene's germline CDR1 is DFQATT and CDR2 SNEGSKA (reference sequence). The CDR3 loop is CSAQVGLAEGSSYNEQFF. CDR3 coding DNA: TGCAGTGCTCAGGTGGGACTAGCGGAAGGTAGCTCCTACAATGAGCAGTTCTTC.

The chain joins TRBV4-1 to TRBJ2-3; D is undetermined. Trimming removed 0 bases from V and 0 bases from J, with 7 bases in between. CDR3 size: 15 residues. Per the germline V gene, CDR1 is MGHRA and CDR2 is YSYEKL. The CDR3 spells CASSQEFRSTDTQYF. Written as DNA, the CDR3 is TGCGCCAGCAGCCAAGAATTCAGGAGCACAGATACGCAGTATTTT.

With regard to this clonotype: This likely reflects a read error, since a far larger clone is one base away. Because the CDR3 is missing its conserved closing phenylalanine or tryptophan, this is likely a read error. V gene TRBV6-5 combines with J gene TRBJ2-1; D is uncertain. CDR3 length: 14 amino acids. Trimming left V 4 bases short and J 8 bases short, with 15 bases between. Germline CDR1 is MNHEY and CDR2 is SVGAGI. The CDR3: CASSLARRSDEQFL. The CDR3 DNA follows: TGTGCCAGCAGTTTAGCACGGCGATCGGATGAGCAGTTCCTC.

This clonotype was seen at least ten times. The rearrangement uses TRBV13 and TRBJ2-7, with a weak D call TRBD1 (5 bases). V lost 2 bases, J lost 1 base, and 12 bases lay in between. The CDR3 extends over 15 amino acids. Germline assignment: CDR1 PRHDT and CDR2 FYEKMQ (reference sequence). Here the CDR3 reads CASSLIREGSYEQYF. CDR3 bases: TGTGCCAGCAGCTTAATCAGGGAAGGGTCCTACGAGCAGTACTTC.

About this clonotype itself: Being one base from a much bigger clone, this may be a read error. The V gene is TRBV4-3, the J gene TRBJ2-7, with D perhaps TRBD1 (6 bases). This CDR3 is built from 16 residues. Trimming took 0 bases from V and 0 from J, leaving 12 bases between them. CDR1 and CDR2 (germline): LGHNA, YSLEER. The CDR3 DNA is TGCGCCAGCAGCCAAGATCTGAGGGGGAGCTCCTACGAGCAGTACGTC. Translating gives CASSQDLRGSSYEQYV.

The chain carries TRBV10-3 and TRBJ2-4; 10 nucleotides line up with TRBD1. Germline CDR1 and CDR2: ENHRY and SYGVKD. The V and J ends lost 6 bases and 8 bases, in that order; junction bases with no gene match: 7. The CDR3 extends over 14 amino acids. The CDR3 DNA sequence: TGTGCCATCAGAGAATCGGGACAGGGGTACATTCAGTACTTC. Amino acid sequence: CAIRESGQGYIQYF.

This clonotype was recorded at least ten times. The CDR3 protein is CASREAAVQETQYF. CDR3 DNA sequence: TGTGCCAGCAGGGAGGCGGCGGTGCAAGAGACCCAGTACTTC. The rearrangement links TRBV28 to TRBJ2-5, with D possibly being TRBD2 (5 bases). V was trimmed by 6 bases and J by 2 bases, leaving 13 bases between them. This CDR3 region has 14 residues. CDR1 is MDHEN, CDR2 SYDVKM, per germline.

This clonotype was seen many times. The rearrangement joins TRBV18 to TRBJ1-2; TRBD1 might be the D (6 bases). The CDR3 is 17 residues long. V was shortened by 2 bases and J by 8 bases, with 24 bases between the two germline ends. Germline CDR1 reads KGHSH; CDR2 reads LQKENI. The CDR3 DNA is TGTGCCAGCTCACCAAGTCAGGGGATCTTATTGAAATTCGGCTACACCTTC. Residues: CASSPSQGILLKFGYTF.